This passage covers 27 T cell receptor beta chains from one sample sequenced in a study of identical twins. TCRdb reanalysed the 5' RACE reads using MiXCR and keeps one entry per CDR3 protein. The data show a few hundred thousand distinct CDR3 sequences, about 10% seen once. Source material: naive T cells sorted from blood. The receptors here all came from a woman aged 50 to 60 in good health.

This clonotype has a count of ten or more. The CDR3 region is CAIGTGGGYTF. CDR3 DNA: TGTGCCATCGGGACAGGGGGAGGCTACACCTTC. The V and J genes are TRBV10-3 and TRBJ1-2, with 11 nucleotides matching TRBD1. This CDR3 region has 11 residues. Germline V gene data show CDR1 as ENHRY and CDR2 as SYGVKD. Germline trimming cut 8 bases from V and 8 bases from J; bases unmatched to any gene: 1.

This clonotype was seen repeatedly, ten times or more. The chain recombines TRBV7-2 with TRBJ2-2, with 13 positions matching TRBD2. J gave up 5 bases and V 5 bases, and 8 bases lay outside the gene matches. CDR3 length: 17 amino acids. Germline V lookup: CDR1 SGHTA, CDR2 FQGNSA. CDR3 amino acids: CASSPGLAGVGTGELFF. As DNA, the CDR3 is TGTGCCAGCAGCCCCGGACTAGCGGGAGTTGGGACCGGGGAGCTGTTTTTT. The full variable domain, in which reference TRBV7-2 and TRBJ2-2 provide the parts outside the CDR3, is GAGVSQSPSNKVTEKGKDVELRCDPISGHTALYWYRQSLGQGLEFLIYFQGNSAPDKSGLPSDRFSAERTGGSVSTLTIQRTQQEDSAVYLCASSPGLAGVGTGELFFGEGSRLTVL.

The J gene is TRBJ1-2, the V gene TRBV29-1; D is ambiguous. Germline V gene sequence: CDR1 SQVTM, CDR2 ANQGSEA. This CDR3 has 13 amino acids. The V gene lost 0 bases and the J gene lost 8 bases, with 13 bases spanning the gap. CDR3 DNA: TGCAGCGTTGAAGATGGACCGTCCTCGGGCTACACCTTC. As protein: CSVEDGPSSGYTF.

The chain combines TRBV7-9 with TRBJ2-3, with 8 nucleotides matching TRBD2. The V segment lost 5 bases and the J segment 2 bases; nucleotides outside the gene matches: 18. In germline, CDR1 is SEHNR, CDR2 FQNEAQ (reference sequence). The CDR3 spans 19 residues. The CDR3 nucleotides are TGTGCCAGCAGCCCCTTCCTAAGCGGGAGCAAAATAGTCACAGATACGCAGTATTTT. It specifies CASSPFLSGSKIVTDTQYF.

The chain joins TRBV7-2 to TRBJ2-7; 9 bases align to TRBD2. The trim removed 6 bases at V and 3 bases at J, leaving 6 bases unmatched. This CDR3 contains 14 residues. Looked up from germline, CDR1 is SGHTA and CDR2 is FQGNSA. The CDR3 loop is CASRPGLALYEQYF. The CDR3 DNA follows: TGTGCCAGCAGACCGGGACTAGCCCTCTACGAGCAGTACTTC.

CDR3 sequence reads: CASSYSEGRLIHEQYF. CDR3 in DNA: TGTGCCAGCAGTTACTCGGAGGGACGCCTTATCCACGAGCAGTACTTC. The chain uses TRBV6-2 or TRBV6-3 and TRBJ2-7, with D perhaps TRBD2 (6 bases). V lost 0 bases and J lost 5, with 17 bases in between. Germline V CDR1 and CDR2: MNHEY, SVGEGT. CDR3 size: 16 residues.

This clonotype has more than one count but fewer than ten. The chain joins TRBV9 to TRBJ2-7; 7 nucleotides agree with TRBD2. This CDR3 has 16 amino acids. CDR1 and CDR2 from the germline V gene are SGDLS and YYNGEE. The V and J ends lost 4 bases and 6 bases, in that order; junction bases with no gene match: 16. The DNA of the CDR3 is TGTGCCAGCAGCCCAGAGGCTGCGGGAGTGACTCGCGAGCAGTACTTC. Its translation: CASSPEAAGVTREQYF.

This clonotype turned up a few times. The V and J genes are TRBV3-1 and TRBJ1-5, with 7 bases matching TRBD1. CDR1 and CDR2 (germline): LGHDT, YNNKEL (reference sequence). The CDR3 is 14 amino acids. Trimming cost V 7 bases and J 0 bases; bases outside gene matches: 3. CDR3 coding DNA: TGTGCCAGCAATCAGGGGGTTAGCAATCAGCCCCAGCATTTT. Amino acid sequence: CASNQGVSNQPQHF.

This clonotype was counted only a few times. CDR3 in DNA: TGTGCCAGCACCCGGTTCCGGAACACTGAAGCTTTCTTT. This codes for CASTRFRNTEAFF. V gene TRBV12-3 or TRBV12-4 combines with J gene TRBJ1-1; D gene uncertain. The CDR3 covers 13 residues. V lost 7 bases to trimming and J lost 1 base, with 10 bases between them.

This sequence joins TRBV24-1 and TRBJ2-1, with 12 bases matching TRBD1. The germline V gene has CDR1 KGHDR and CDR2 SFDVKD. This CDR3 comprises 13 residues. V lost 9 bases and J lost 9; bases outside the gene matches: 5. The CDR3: CATWGQGAAEQFF. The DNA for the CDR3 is TGTGCCACCTGGGGACAGGGGGCGGCTGAGCAGTTCTTC.

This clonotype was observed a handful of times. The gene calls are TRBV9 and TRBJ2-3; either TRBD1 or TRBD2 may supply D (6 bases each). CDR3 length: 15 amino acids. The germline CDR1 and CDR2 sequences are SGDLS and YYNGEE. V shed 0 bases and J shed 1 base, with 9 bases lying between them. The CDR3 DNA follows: TGTGCCAGCAGCGTAGAGGGGGGTGGCACAGATACGCAGTATTTT. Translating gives CASSVEGGGTDTQYF.

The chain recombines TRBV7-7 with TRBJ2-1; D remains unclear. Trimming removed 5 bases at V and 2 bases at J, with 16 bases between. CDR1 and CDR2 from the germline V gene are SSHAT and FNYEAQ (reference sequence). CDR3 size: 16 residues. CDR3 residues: CASSPGQARAYNEQFF. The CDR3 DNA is TGTGCCAGCAGCCCCGGGCAGGCTAGGGCCTACAATGAGCAGTTCTTC.

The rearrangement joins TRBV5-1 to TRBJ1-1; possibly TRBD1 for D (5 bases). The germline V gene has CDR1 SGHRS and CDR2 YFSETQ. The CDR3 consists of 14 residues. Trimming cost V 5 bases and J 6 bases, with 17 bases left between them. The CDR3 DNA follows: TGCGCCAGCAGTTACGACAGTAGTTCCTCTGAAGCTTTCTTT. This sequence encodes CASSYDSSSSEAFF.

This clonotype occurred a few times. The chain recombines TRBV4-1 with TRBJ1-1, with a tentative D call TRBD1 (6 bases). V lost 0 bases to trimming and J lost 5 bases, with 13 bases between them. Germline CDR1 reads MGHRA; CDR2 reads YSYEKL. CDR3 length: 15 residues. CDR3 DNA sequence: TGCGCCAGCAGCCAAGATTCGGGGGGCAAAACTGAAGCTTTCTTT. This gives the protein CASSQDSGGKTEAFF.

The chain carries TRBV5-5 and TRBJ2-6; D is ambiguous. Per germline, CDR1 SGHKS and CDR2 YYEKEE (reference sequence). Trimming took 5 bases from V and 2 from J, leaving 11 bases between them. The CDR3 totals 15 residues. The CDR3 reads CASRTLGAGANVLTF. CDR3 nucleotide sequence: TGTGCCAGCAGGACCTTAGGAGCTGGGGCCAACGTCCTGACTTTC. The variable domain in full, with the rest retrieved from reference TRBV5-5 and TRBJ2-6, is DAGVTQSPTHLIKTRGQQVTLRCSPISGHKSVSWYQQVLGQGPQFIFQYYEKEERGRGNFPDRFSARQFPNYSSELNVNALLLGDSALYLCASRTLGAGANVLTFGAGSRLTVL.

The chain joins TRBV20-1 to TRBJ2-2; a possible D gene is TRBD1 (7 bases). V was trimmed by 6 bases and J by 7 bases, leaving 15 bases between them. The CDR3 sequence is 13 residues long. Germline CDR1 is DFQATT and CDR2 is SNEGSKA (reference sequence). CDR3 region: CSANNRGGGELFF. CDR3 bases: TGCAGTGCGAATAACAGGGGAGGCGGGGAGCTGTTTTTT.

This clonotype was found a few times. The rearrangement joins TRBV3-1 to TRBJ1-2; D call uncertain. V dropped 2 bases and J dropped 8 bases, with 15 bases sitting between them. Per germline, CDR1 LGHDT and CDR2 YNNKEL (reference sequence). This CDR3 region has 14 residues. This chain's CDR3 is CASSQHSLKGGYTF. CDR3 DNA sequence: TGTGCCAGCAGCCAACATTCACTTAAAGGGGGCTACACCTTC.

The CDR3: CASSIGGLTYNEQFF. The CDR3, as DNA: TGTGCCAGTAGTATAGGAGGACTTACCTACAATGAGCAGTTCTTC. V usage is TRBV19 and J usage is TRBJ2-1, with D maybe TRBD2 (5 bases). CDR1 LNHDA and CDR2 SQIVND come from the germline V gene (reference sequence). V was trimmed by 1 base and J by 2 bases, leaving 9 bases between them. This CDR3 spans 15 amino acids.

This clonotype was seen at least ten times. CDR3 in DNA: TGTGCCAGCAGCTTAGGGCTAGCGGGAGCGGGTGAGCAGTTCTTC. Amino acids: CASSLGLAGAGEQFF. The chain is built from TRBV7-8 and TRBJ2-1; TRBD2 matches at 10 bases. The CDR3 runs 15 residues. Germline CDR1 reads SGHVS; CDR2 reads FQNEAQ. The J segment lost 9 bases and the V segment lost 1 base, leaving 6 bases of the junction unmatched.

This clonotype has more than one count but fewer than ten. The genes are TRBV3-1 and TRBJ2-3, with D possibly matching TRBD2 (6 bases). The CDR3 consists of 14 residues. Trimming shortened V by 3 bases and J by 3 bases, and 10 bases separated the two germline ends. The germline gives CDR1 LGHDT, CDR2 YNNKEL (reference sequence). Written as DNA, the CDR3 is TGTGCCAGCAGCCAGCGGGGTGGGACAGATACGCAGTATTTT. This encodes CASSQRGGTDTQYF.

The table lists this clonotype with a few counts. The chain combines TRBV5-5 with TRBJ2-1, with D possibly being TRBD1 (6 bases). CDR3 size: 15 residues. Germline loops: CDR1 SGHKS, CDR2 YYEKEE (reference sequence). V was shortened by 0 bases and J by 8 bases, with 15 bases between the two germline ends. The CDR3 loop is CASSLGTAASDEQFF. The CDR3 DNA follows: TGTGCCAGCAGCTTGGGGACAGCCGCATCGGATGAGCAGTTCTTC.

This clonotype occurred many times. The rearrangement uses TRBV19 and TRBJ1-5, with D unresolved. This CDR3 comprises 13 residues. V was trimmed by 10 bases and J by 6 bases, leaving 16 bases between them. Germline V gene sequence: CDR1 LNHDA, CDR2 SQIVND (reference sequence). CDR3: CATTRTSGQPQHF. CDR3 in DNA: TGTGCCACCACAAGGACCTCGGGTCAGCCCCAGCATTTT. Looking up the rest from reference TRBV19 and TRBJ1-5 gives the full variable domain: DGGITQSPKYLFRKEGQNVTLSCEQNLNHDAMYWYRQDPGQGLRLIYYSQIVNDFQKGDIAEGYSVSREKKESFPLTVTSAQKNPTAFYLCATTRTSGQPQHFGDGTRLSIL.

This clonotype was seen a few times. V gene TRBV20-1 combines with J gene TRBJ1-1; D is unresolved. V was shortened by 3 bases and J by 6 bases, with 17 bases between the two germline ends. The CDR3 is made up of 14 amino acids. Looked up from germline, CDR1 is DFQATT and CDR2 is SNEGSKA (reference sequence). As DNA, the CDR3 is TGCAGTGCTAGGACACTAGCCCCGAGGGCTGAAGCTTTCTTT. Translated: CSARTLAPRAEAFF.

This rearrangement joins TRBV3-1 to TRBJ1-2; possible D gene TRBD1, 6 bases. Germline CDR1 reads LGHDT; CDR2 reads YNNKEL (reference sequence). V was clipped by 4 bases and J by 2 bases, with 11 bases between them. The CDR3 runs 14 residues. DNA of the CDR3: TGTGCCAGCAGCCTCCTGGGACAAAACTATGGCTACACCTTC. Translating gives CASSLLGQNYGYTF.

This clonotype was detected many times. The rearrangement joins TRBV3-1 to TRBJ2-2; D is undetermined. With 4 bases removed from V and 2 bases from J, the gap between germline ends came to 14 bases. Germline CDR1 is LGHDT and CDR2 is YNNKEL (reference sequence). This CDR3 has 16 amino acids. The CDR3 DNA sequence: TGTGCCAGCAGCCCCTGGTCAGTCTTTAACACCGGGGAGCTGTTTTTT. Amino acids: CASSPWSVFNTGELFF.

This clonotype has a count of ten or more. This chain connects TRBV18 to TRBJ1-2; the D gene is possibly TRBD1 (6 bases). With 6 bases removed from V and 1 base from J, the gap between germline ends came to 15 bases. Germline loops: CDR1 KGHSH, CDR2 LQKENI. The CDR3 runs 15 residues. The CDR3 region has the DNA TGTGCCAGCTCCCTGGACAGCCTGGATAACTATGGCTACACCTTC. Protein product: CASSLDSLDNYGYTF. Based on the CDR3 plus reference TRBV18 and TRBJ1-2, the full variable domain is NAGVMQNPRHLVRRRGQEARLRCSPMKGHSHVYWYRQLPEEGLKFMVYLQKENIIDESGMPKERFSAEFPKEGPSILRIQQVVRGDSAAYFCASSLDSLDNYGYTFGSGTRLTVV.

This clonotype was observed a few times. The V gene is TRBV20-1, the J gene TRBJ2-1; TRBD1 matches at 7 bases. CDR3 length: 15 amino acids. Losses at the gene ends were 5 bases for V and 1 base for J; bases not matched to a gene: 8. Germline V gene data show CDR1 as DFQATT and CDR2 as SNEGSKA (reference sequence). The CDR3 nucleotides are TGCAGTGCTTCGGACAGGTGGAAGTCCTACAATGAGCAGTTCTTC. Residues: CSASDRWKSYNEQFF.